This T cell receptor (beta chain) came from a study of cytomegalovirus exposure and HLA in healthy donors. The PCR had 60 Vbeta and 13 Jbeta primers. TCRdb's copy holds only in-frame clones and misses some; the assay was immunoSEQ multiplex PCR. Of roughly 100,000 clones listed, about a tenth are singletons. Donors had nominal health at sampling but likely had unrecorded immune exposures. In its sample, this clone was seen a few times. The CDR3 contains 16 residues. Trimming at V came to 0 bases and at J to 1 base, leaving 5 bases not matched to a gene. Germline V gene lookup returns CDR1 SGDLS and CDR2 YYNGEE.

The sequenced material came from PBMCs. This rearrangement joins TRBV9 to TRBJ2-7; 9 bases line up with TRBD1. The TCR was taken from a middle-aged man in good health and CMV-seropositive. The CDR3 DNA sequence: TGTGCCAGCAGCGTAGGATCAGGACAGGGGTCCTACGAGCAGTACTTC. Protein sequence: CASSVGSGQGSYEQYF.